Below are 4 T cell receptor beta chains sequenced from a single sample in a study of CD8 T cells in ankylosing spondylitis. Overall study results and limits: Roughly eight highly homologous variants formed a TCR beta motif that appeared characteristic of ankylosing spondylitis blood.

No antigens are known for them. TCRdb ran MiXCR on the 5' RACE reads and lists one entry per CDR3 protein. The table lists 100,000 or so distinct CDR3 sequences, around 8.3% of them singletons. Material for sequencing was blood, either unsorted or a sorted T cell fraction (not recorded which). The receptor set was obtained from a male donor with ankylosing spondylitis.

This clonotype was counted a few times. V and J are TRBV6-1 and TRBJ2-3; D is perhaps TRBD2 (6 bases). V was trimmed by 4 bases and J by 6 bases, leaving 14 bases between them. Germline CDR1 reads MNHNS; CDR2 reads SASEGT. The CDR3 spans 14 residues. The CDR3 sequence is CASSGGLPADTQYF. CDR3 nucleotides: TGTGCCAGCAGTGGGGGACTGCCCGCGGATACGCAGTATTTT.

This clonotype has ten or more counts. This chain joins TRBV12-3 or TRBV12-4 and TRBJ2-2, with D possibly being TRBD2 (6 bases). V lost 2 bases and J 6 bases, leaving 16 bases between the germline ends. This CDR3 is built from 16 residues. The CDR3 region has the DNA TGTGCCAGCAGTTTATACCTAGCGCCGGAGGCCGGGGAGCTGTTTTTT. It codes for CASSLYLAPEAGELFF.

This clonotype was observed many times. The V and J genes are TRBV3-1 and TRBJ1-1, with 8 bases fitting TRBD1. V gave up 0 bases and J gave up 0 bases; unmatched junction bases: 6. This CDR3 spans 17 amino acids. CDR1 is LGHDT and CDR2 is YNNKEL in the germline V gene (reference sequence). The DNA for the CDR3 is TGTGCCAGCAGCCAAGAACTTTGGACAGGGATGAACACTGAAGCTTTCTTT. It encodes CASSQELWTGMNTEAFF.

This clonotype has only a few counts. The chain recombines TRBV5-4 with TRBJ1-1; the D is unclear. Germline loops: CDR1 SGHNT, CDR2 YYREEE (reference sequence). Trimming left V 0 bases short and J 3 bases short, with 12 bases between. This CDR3 spans 15 amino acids. The CDR3 is CASSLDSGVYTEAFF. The DNA for the CDR3 is TGTGCCAGCAGCTTGGACTCAGGAGTCTACACTGAAGCTTTCTTT. Full variable domain (missing parts from reference TRBV5-4 and TRBJ1-1): ETGVTQSPTHLIKTRGQQVTLRCSSQSGHNTVSWYQQALGQGPQFIFQYYREEENGRGNFPPRFSGLQFPNYSSELNVNALELDDSALYLCASSLDSGVYTEAFFGQGTRLTVV.